Shown below are 5 T cell receptor beta chains from a single sample sequenced in a study of T cells after yellow fever vaccination (dated by TCRdb to between 2018 and 2021). Receptors were amplified or captured by 5' RACE. Sequencing used an Illumina NovaSeq 6000. The public reads were reprocessed in TCRdb via fastp at Q25 and MiXCR, keeping in-frame beta chains. Records with the same CDR3 protein are collapsed into one entry carrying the most frequent genes and DNA. The sample table shows 120,000 or so distinct CDR3 sequences, and roughly 15% are seen once. The ten largest account for roughly 45% of the sample. The treatment or condition label, read with the paper, signifies: live attenuated yellow fever vaccine strain. The sequences come from CD8+ T cells sorted from PBMCs, collected 5 days after the yellow fever booster vaccination. These receptor sequences come from a man aged 18 to 29 who received the YFV17D yellow fever vaccine.

The V call is TRBV11-2, the J call TRBJ2-3, with D maybe TRBD2 (5 bases). The CDR3 sequence is 15 residues long. Deletions cut 3 bases from V and 6 bases from J, with 16 bases between. Germline V gives CDR1 SGHAT, CDR2 FQNNGV. The CDR3 DNA reads as TGTGCCAGCAGCTTTCGCGGACTCAGCAGGGATACGCAGTATTTT. Translated: CASSFRGLSRDTQYF.

This clonotype has just a few counts. The chain couples TRBV20-1 to TRBJ1-3, with D uncertain. The V gene's germline CDR1 is DFQATT and CDR2 SNEGSKA (reference sequence). The CDR3 contains 14 residues. Trimming left V 8 bases short and J 3 bases short, with 17 bases between. The CDR3 sequence: CSSSGLGLGNTIYF. The CDR3 DNA sequence: TGCAGTTCCTCGGGCCTGGGCCTTGGAAACACCATATATTTT.

This clonotype was picked up a small number of times. The chain employs TRBV6-1 and TRBJ2-3; 10 bases match TRBD2. CDR1 and CDR2 (germline): MNHNS, SASEGT. This CDR3 has 17 residues. Losses at the gene ends were 9 bases for V and 5 bases for J; bases not matched to a gene: 17. For the CDR3, the DNA is TGTGCCAGGCAGGAACCTCCTAGCGGGGGCCCCGGAGATACGCAGTATTTT. Translation: CARQEPPSGGPGDTQYF.

The rearrangement uses TRBV20-1 and TRBJ2-7; TRBD2 might be the D (5 bases). Germline CDR1 reads DFQATT; CDR2 reads SNEGSKA (reference sequence). V lost 0 bases to trimming and J lost 3 bases, with 9 bases between them. The CDR3 covers 13 residues. The CDR3 DNA reads TGCAGTGCTAGAGATTCGGACTTCTACGAGCAGTACTTC. Translated, it gives CSARDSDFYEQYF.

In this sample, this clonotype turned up a few times. The J gene is TRBJ2-2, the V gene TRBV9, with 10 bases fitting TRBD1. There are 15 residues in the CDR3. The J segment lost 6 bases and the V segment lost 4 bases, leaving 6 bases of the junction unmatched. The germline gives CDR1 SGDLS, CDR2 YYNGEE. CDR3 sequence: CASSITTGGPGELFF. The CDR3, as DNA: TGTGCCAGCAGCATAACGACAGGGGGCCCCGGGGAGCTGTTTTTT. The variable domain in full, with the rest retrieved from reference TRBV9 and TRBJ2-2, is DSGVTQTPKHLITATGQRVTLRCSPRSGDLSVYWYQQSLDQGLQFLIQYYNGEERAKGNILERFSAQQFPDLHSELNLSSLELGDSALYFCASSITTGGPGELFFGEGSRLTVL.